The source of this TCR beta chain is a study of control samples from healthy donors and cancer patients. This table comes from immunoSEQ multiplex PCR, and its TCRdb copy is limited to in-frame clones, with some not included. Here the sample spans roughly 450,000 clones, 75% to 95% being singletons. The CDR3 spans 13 residues. The V gene's germline CDR1 is MNHEY and CDR2 SVGAGI. The germline V and J ends were trimmed by 7 bases and 2 bases, with 8 bases remaining between them. The source material was PBMCs. This chain links TRBV6-5 with TRBJ2-2; D not certain. This clonotype originated in a man aged 35-49 years with head and neck cancer. CDR3 nucleotides: TGTGCCAGCACCCTATTCAACACCGGGGAGCTGTTTTTT. Its translation: CASTLFNTGELFF.